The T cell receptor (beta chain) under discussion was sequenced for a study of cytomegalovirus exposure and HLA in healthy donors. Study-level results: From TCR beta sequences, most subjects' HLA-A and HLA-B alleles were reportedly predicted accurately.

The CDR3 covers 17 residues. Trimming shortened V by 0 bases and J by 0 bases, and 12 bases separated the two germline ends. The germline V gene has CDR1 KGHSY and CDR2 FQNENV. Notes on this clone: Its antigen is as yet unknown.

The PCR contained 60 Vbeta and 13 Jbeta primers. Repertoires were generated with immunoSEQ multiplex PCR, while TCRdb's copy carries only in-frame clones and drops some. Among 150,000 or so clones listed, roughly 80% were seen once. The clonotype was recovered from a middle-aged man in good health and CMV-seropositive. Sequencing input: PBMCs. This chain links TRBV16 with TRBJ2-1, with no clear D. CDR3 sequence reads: CASSQSISLVSYNEQFF. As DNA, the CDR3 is TGTGCCAGCAGCCAATCTATCTCTCTCGTCTCCTACAATGAGCAGTTCTTC.